This T cell receptor beta chain is from a study of blood T cell repertoires in COVID-19. Study summary: PBMCs, B-cell-depleted T cells, or T cells provided the cDNA or gDNA that made up the material.

The CDR3 is made up of 17 amino acids. Repertoires were generated with immunoSEQ multiplex PCR, while TCRdb's copy carries only in-frame clones and drops some. The repertoire holds around 100,000 clones, with approximately 74% as singletons. Sequences were obtained from peripheral blood. This receptor was obtained from an older man with COVID-19, enrolled during active disease. The genes are TRBV12-2 and TRBJ2-7; TRBD2, as called in the table, went unchecked against the DNA. TRBV12-2 is designated a pseudogene. CDR3 residues: CASRLGGAAGLSYEQYF. The CDR3 coding sequence is TGTGCAAGTCGCTTAGGAGGGGCAGCGGGACTGTCCTACGAGCAGTACTTC.